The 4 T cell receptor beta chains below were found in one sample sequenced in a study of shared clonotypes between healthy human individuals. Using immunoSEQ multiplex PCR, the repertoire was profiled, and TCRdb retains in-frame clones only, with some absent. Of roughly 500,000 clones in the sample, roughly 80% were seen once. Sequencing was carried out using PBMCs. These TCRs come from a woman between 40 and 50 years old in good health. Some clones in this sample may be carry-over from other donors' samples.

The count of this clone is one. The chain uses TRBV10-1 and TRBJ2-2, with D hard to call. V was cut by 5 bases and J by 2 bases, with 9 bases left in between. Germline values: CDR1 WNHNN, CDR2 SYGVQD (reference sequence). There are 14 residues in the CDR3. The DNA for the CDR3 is TGCGCCAGCAGTCAACGACTTAACACCGGGGAGCTGTTTTTT. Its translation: CASSQRLNTGELFF.

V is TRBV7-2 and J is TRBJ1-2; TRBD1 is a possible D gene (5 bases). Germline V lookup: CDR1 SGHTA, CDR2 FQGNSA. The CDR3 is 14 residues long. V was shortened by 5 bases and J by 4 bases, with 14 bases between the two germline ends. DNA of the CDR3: TGTGCCAGCAGCGGGGGGTTAGGACCCTATGGCTACACCTTC. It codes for CASSGGLGPYGYTF.

CDR3 sequence reads: CAIPAGAISGANVLTF. The DNA of the CDR3 is TGTGCCATCCCTGCAGGCGCCATCTCTGGGGCCAACGTCCTGACTTTC. This chain connects TRBV10-3 to TRBJ2-6; no firm D call. CDR3 length equals 16 residues. Germline CDR1 and CDR2: ENHRY and SYGVKD. V dropped 8 bases and J dropped 0 bases, with 14 bases sitting between them.

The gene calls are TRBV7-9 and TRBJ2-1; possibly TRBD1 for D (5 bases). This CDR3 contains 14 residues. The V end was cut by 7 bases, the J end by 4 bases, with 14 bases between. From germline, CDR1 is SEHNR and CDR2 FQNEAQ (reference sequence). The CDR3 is CASTLQETYNEQFF. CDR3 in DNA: TGTGCCAGCACCCTACAGGAGACTTACAATGAGCAGTTCTTC.